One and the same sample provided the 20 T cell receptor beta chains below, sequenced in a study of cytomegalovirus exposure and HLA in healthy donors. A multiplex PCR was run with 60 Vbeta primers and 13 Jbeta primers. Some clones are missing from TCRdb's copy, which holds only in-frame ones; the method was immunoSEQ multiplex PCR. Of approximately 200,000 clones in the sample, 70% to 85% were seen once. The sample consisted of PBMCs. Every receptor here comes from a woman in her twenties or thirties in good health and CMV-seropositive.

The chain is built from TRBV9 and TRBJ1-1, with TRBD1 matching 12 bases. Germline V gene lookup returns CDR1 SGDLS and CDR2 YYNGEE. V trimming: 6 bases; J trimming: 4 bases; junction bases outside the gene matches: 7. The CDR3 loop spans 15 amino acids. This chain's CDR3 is CASNRDRGLGTEAFF. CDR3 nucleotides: TGTGCCAGCAACCGGGACAGGGGGCTTGGCACTGAAGCTTTCTTT. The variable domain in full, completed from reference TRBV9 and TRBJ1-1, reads DSGVTQTPKHLITATGQRVTLRCSPRSGDLSVYWYQQSLDQGLQFLIQYYNGEERAKGNILERFSAQQFPDLHSELNLSSLELGDSALYFCASNRDRGLGTEAFFGQGTRLTVV.

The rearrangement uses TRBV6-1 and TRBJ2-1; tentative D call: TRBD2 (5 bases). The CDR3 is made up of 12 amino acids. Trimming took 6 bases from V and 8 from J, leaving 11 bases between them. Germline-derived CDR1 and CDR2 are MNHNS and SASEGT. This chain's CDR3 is CASSREGYEQFF. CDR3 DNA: TGTGCCAGCAGCCGGGAAGGGTATGAGCAGTTCTTC.

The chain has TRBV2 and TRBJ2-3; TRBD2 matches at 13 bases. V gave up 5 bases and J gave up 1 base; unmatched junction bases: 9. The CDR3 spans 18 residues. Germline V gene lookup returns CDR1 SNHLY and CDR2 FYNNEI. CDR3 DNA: TGTGCCAGCAGTCCCGAACTAGCGGGAGGGCCTGGCACAGATACGCAGTATTTT. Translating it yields CASSPELAGGPGTDTQYF.

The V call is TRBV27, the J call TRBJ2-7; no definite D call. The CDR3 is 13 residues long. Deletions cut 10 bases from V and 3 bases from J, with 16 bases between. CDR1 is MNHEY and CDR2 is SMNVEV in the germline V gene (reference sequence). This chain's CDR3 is CATPRASGYEQYF. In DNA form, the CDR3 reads TGTGCCACCCCAAGAGCAAGTGGCTACGAGCAGTACTTC.

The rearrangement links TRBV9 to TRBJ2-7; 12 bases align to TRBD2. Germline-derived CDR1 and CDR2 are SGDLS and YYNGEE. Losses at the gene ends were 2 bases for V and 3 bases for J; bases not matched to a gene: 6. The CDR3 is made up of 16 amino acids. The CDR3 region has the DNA TGTGCCAGCAGCGTGAGGCTAGCGGGGGGGCTCTACGAGCAGTACTTC. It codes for CASSVRLAGGLYEQYF.

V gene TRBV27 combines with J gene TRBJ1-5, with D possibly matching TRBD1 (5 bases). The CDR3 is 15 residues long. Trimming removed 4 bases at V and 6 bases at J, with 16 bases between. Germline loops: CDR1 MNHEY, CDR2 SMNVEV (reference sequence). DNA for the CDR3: TGTGCCAGCAGTTCCCTCGGGGGAGAGGGTCAGCCCCAGCATTTT. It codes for CASSSLGGEGQPQHF.

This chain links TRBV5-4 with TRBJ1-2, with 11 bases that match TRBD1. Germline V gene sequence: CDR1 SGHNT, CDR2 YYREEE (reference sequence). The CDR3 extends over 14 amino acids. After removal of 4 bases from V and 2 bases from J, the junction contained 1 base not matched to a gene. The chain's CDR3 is CASSRDRGNYGYTF. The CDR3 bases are TGTGCCAGCAGCCGGGACAGGGGGAACTATGGCTACACCTTC.

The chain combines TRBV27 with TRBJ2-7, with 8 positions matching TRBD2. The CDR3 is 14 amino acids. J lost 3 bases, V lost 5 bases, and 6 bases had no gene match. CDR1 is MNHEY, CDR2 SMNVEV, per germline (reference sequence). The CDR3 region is CASSLSGDYYEQYF. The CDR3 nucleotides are TGTGCCAGCAGTCTTAGCGGGGATTACTACGAGCAGTACTTC.

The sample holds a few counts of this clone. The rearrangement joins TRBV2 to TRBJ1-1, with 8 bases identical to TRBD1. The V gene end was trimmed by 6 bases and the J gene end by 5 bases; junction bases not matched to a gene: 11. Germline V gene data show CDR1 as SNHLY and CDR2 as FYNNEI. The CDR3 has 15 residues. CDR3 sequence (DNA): TGTGCCAGCAGACCCCCCCAGGGGGCGAATACTGAAGCTTTCTTT. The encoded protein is CASRPPQGANTEAFF.

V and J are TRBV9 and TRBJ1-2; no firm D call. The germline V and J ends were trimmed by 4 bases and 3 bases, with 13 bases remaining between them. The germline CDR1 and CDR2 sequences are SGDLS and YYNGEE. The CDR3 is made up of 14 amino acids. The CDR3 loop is CASSSSDGYYGYTF. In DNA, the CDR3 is TGTGCCAGCAGCTCAAGCGACGGATACTATGGCTACACCTTC.

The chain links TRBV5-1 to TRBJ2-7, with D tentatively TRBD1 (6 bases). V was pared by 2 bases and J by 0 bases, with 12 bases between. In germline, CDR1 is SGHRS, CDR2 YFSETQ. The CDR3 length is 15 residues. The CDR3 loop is CASSLTGQASYEQYF. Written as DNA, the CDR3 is TGCGCCAGCAGCTTAACGGGACAAGCCTCCTACGAGCAGTACTTC.

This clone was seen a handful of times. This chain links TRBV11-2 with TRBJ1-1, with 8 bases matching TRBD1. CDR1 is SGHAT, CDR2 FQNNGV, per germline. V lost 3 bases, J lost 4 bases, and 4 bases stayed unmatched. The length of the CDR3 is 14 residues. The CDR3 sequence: CASSFQGAGTEAFF. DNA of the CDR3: TGTGCCAGCAGCTTCCAGGGGGCTGGCACTGAAGCTTTCTTT.

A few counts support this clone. The CDR3 is CATSRKTGLTDTQYF. CDR3 sequence (DNA): TGTGCCACCAGCAGGAAGACAGGGCTCACAGATACGCAGTATTTT. This sequence joins TRBV15 and TRBJ2-3; 7 bases map to TRBD1. This CDR3 is built from 15 residues. The V segment lost 3 bases and the J segment 2 bases; nucleotides outside the gene matches: 5. From germline, CDR1 is LNHNV and CDR2 YYDKDF (reference sequence).

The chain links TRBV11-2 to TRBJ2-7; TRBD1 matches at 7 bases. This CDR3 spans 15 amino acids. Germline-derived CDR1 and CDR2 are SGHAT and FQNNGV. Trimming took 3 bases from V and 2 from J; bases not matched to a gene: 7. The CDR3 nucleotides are TGTGCCAGCAGCTTCTTTTATCAGGGGGCCTACGAGCAGTACTTC. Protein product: CASSFFYQGAYEQYF.

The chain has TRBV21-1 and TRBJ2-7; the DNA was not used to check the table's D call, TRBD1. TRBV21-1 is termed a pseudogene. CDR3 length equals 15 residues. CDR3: CASRRPRQFHYEQYF. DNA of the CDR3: TGTGCCAGCAGGAGGCCCAGACAGTTCCACTACGAGCAGTACTTC.

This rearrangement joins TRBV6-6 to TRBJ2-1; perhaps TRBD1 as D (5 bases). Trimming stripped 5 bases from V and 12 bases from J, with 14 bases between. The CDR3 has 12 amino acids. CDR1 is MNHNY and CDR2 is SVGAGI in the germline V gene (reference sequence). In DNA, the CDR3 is TGTGCCAGCAGTCCCGGACAATCGGGGCAGTTCTTC. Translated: CASSPGQSGQFF.

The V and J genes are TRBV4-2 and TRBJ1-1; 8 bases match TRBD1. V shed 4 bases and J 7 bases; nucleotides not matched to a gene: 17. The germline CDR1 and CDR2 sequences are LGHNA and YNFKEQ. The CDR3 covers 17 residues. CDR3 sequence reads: CASSLGDRIDRSGEAFF. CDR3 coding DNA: TGTGCCAGCAGCCTGGGGGACAGGATCGATAGATCAGGTGAAGCTTTCTTT.

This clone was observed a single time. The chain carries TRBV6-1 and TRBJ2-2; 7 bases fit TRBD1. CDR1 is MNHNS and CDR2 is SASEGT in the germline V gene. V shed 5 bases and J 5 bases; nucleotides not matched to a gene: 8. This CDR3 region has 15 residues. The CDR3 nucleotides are TGTGCCAGCAGTACGGTTACAGGGGAAACCGGGGAGCTGTTTTTT. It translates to CASSTVTGETGELFF.

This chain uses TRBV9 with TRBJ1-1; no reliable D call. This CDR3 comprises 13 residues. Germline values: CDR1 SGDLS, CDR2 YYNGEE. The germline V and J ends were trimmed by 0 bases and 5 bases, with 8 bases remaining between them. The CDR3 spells CASSVEAVTEAFF. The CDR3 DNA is TGTGCCAGCAGCGTAGAGGCGGTGACTGAAGCTTTCTTT.

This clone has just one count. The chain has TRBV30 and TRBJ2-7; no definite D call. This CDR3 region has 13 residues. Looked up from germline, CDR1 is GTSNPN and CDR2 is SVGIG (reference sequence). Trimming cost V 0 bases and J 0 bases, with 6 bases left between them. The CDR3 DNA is TGTGCCTGGAGTGTGACATTCTCCTACGAGCAGTACTTC. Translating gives CAWSVTFSYEQYF.